The rows below give T cell receptor beta chains drawn from one sample of a study of identical twins. Each CDR3 protein is one row after TCRdb ran MiXCR on the 5' RACE reads. The table has some 900,000 distinct CDR3 sequences, roughly an eighth seen once; the top ten hold 1.5% to 2%. This sample was also put to use in a study of yellow fever vaccine responses in identical twins.

The sequenced sample consisted of PBMCs. Source of these receptors: a woman aged 18-30 years in good health. The CDR3 runs from the conserved cysteine through the conserved F or W. D genes are given only for firm matches. Rows may omit the clone size; those that give it use once, few, many or a size class.

d_call j_call clone_size v_call cdr3_nt cdr3_aa
TRBD1 TRBJ2-2 few TRBV9 TGTGCCAGCAGCGGACCGACAGGGGGCAAGGTTACCGGGGAGCTGTTTTTT CASSGPTGGKVTGELFF
TRBD2 TRBJ2-3 . TRBV6-1 TGTGCCAGCACCTCCTGGACTAGCGGAGACACAGATACGCAGTATTTT CASTSWTSGDTDTQYF
. TRBJ1-2 . TRBV28 TGTGCCAGCAGTACCACCCTAGATAGGGCTTACTATGGCTACACCTTC CASSTTLDRAYYGYTF
. TRBJ2-4 . TRBV12-5 TGTGCTAGTGGCCCGGGAAACATTCAGTACTTC CASGPGNIQYF
TRBD2 TRBJ2-3 few TRBV6-1 TGTGCCAGCAGGACTGGCGGGGGGTTTGGAAATACGCAGTATTTT CASRTGGGFGNTQYF
TRBD1 TRBJ2-5 few TRBV5-1 TGCGCCAGCGTAGACAGGGGGCGCGGAGAGACCCAGTACTTC CASVDRGRGETQYF
. TRBJ2-5 . TRBV4-1 TGCGCCAGCAGCCAAGAGTCCGGGGTTGAGACCCAGTACTTC CASSQESGVETQYF
. TRBJ2-3 . TRBV6-6 TGTGCCAGCAGTTACTCGTCCGGAGATACGCAGTATTTT CASSYSSGDTQYF
. TRBJ1-2 many TRBV4-1 TGCGCCAGCAGCGTCACTGATGGGGGCTTCTATGGCTACACCTTC CASSVTDGGFYGYTF
TRBD2 TRBJ2-1 . TRBV7-2 TGTGCCAGCAGAAATAGCGGGACGGCCTACAATGAGCAGTTCTTC CASRNSGTAYNEQFF
. TRBJ1-1 many TRBV27 TGTGCCAGCAGTATAGGACAAATGAACACTGAAGCTTTCTTT CASSIGQMNTEAFF
TRBD2 TRBJ2-7 . TRBV20-1 TGCAGTGCTAGTTGGGCGGGAGGGCCCTACGAGCAGTACTTC CSASWAGGPYEQYF
. TRBJ1-2 . TRBV28 TGTGCCAGCACCAAGACAGGACCTAACTATGGCTACACCTTC CASTKTGPNYGYTF
TRBD2 TRBJ2-1 . TRBV29-1 TGCAGCGTTGACAAGGTAGCGGGGGAGCCGTCTTCCCCGAATGAGCAGTTCTTC CSVDKVAGEPSSPNEQFF
. TRBJ2-3 few TRBV27 TGTGCCAGCAGTTTTAGGGAACGCACAGATACGCAGTATTTT CASSFRERTDTQYF
TRBD2 TRBJ2-5 few TRBV28 TGTGCCAGCAGCATCATTAGCGGGGGGGCTTACTTC CASSIISGGAYF
. TRBJ1-2 many TRBV29-1 TGCAGCGTTGAGGTACAAGGAAACTATGGCTACACCTTC CSVEVQGNYGYTF